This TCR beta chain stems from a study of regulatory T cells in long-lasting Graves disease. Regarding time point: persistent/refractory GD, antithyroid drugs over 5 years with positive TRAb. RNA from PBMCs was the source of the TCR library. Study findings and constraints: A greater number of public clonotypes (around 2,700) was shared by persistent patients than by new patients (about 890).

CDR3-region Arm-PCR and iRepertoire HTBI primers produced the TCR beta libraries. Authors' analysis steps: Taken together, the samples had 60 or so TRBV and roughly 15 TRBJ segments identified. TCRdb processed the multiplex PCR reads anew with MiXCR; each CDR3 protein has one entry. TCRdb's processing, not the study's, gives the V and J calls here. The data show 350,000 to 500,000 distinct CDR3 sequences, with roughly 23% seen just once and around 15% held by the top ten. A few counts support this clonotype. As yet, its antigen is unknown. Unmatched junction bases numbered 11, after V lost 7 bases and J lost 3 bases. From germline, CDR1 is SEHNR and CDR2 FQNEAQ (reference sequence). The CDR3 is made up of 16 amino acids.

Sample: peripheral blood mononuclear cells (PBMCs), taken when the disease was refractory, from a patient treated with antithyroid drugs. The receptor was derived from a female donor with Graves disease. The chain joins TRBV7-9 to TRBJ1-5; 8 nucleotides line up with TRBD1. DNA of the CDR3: TGTGCCAGCAACACGATGGAACAGGGGGACAATCAGCCCCAGCATTTT. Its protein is CASNTMEQGDNQPQHF.